This entry concerns a single TCR beta chain. The specificity of this receptor is unknown. Nothing much larger sits one base from this clone, and base qualities are not available. The junction shows trimming of 6 bases on V and 5 bases on J, and the gene matches do not reach 7 bases of it. The CDR3 contains 14 residues, cysteine and phenylalanine counted. Of the read, only the CDR3 DNA is kept; its 42 bases are in frame from base 1. This record comes from a study of T-cell reconstitution after alpha-beta-depleted transplantation in children (dated by TCRdb to between 2015 and 2016). About the study as a whole: Using TCR repertoire profiling, the study followed T-cell immune reconstitution in a quantitative way in children after TCRalphabeta/CD19-depleted allogeneic hematopoietic cell transplantation.

Beyond this particular receptor, the publication reports: The frequencies of hyperexpanded clones fell over the following months, and after one year, T-cell counts and TCRbeta diversity were mostly attributed to newly produced T cells. In some patients, the high TCRbeta diversity seen at day 60 was put down to recipient T cells and intrathymic progenitors that had survived conditioning. About two months after transplant, the apparently early recovery of alphabetaT-cell counts reportedly depended on just several hundred clones that had expanded rapidly and came from non-depleted graft cells.

What this sample's treatment or condition label stands for: allogeneic hematopoietic cell transplantation with graft depleted of TCRalphabeta T cells and CD19 B cells. The transplant recipients were children given TCRalphabeta/CD19-depleted allogeneic hematopoietic cell grafts. The receptor library was made with PCR. The instrument given in TCRdb is Illumina HiSeq 2500. TCR libraries were prepared with molecular barcoding, using unique molecular identifiers to normalize TCRbeta repertoire quantification. TCRdb reprocessing: public reads trimmed at Q25 with fastp, clones called with MiXCR, in-frame beta chains kept. A single entry per CDR3 protein holds the most common genes and DNA from its merged rows. This sample lists hundreds of thousands of distinct CDR3 sequences; 10% to 15% were detected once. About 2.2% of the sample belongs to the ten largest clones.

The TCR sequence derives from a male patient younger than 18 who had a stem cell transplant for acute myeloid leukemia, so the T cells may come from the graft donor. The sequence joins TRBV12-3 or TRBV12-4 to TRBJ2-3; 8 bases in between match TRBD2. This material consisted of PBMCs, mostly from graft donor cells, taken 360 days after TCRalphabeta/CD19-depleted stem cell transplant. In nucleotides, the sequence is TGTGCCAGCAGCCTAAAAGCGGGAGTAGATACGCAGTATTTT. Its protein product is CASSLKAGVDTQYF.